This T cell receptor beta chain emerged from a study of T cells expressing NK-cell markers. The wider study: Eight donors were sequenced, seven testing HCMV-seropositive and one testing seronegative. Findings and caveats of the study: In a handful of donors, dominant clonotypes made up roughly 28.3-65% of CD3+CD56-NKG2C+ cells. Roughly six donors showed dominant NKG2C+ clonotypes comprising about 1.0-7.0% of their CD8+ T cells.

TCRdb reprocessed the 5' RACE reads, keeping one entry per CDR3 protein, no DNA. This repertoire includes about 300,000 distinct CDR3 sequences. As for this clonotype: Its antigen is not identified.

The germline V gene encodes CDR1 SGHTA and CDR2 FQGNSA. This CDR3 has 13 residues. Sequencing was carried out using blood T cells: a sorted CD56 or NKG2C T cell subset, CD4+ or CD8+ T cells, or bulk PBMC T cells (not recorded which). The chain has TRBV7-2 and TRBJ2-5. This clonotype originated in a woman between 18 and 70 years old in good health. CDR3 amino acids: CASSISIQETQYF.